The present entry profiles one T cell receptor (beta chain) with its context. Its target is unknown. The PCR employed 60 Vbeta primers together with 13 Jbeta primers. Here immunoSEQ multiplex PCR was the method, and the copy in TCRdb shows in-frame clones only, minus some. The table has some 150,000 clones, 82% seen once; the top ten hold roughly 10%. The CDR3 has 15 amino acids. The germline gives CDR1 MDHEN, CDR2 SYDVKM. Trimming removed 1 base at V and 5 bases at J, with 15 bases between. The sample is drawn from a study of cytomegalovirus exposure and HLA in healthy donors. Study observations and caveats: Exclusion as indistinguishable affected some V segments, including TRBV6-2 and TRBV6-3.

The receptor's source is a man in his forties or fifties in good health and CMV-seropositive. The source material was PBMCs. V and J are TRBV28 and TRBJ2-7; tentatively, D is TRBD1 (6 bases). For the CDR3, the DNA is TGTGCCAGCAGTTTATCGGCAGGGGTTTCCCACGAGCAGTACTTC. It specifies CASSLSAGVSHEQYF.